The rows below give T cell receptor beta chains drawn from one sample of a study of tumor and adjacent non-tumor tissue in lung cancer. MiXCR, applied by TCRdb to the multiplex PCR reads, yields one record per CDR3 protein. The sample consists of about 200,000 distinct CDR3 sequences, about two thirds of them appearing once. The sample taken for sequencing was lung tumor tissue. These receptors originate from a man in his sixties with non-small cell lung cancer. Each CDR3 is given with its conserved first and last residue. The D gene is left open where the match is weak. Only some rows state a clone size, as once, few, many or a class for expanded clones.

j_call,clone_size,v_call,d_call,cdr3_nt,cdr3_aa
TRBJ2-2,many,TRBV11-2,TRBD2,TGTGCCAGCAGCCCACTAGCGGGGGGGCTCGGAACCGGGGAGCTGTTTTTT,CASSPLAGGLGTGELFF
TRBJ2-3,once,TRBV11-3,TRBD1,TGTGTCAGCAGCCCCGGACAGGTGACAGATACGCAGTATTTT,CVSSPGQVTDTQYF
TRBJ2-5,.,TRBV5-1,.,TGCGCCAGCAGCACCGGACAAGTAGAGACCCAGTACTTC,CASSTGQVETQYF
TRBJ2-3,.,TRBV6-1,.,TGTGCCAGCAGCCCGACCTGGAGAGGGGTAGATACGCATTATTTT,CASSPTWRGVDTHYF
TRBJ2-5,.,TRBV11-2,TRBD1,TGTACCAGCGGTTCTGGACAGGTCCAAGAGACCCAGTACTTC,CTSGSGQVQETQYF
TRBJ2-1,.,TRBV6-2/TRBV6-3,.,TGTGCCAGGATCGAGCGGACAGCCCGCAATGAGCAGTTCTTC,CARIERTARNEQFF
TRBJ1-1,.,TRBV11-2,.,TGTGCCAGCAGCTTATTCGTTGACACTGAAGCTTTTTTT,CASSLFVDTEAFF
TRBJ1-1,.,TRBV29-1,.,TGCAGCGTTGACCGACCCGAGGACACTGAAGCTTTCTTT,CSVDRPEDTEAFF
TRBJ2-1,.,TRBV11-2,.,TGTGCCAGCAGTTTGGGTCGGGAGATGAATGAGCAGTTCTTC,CASSLGREMNEQFF
TRBJ2-1,.,TRBV7-3,.,TGTGCCAGCAGTCCCGATCAGCGGATTTACAATGAGCAGTTCTTC,CASSPDQRIYNEQFF
TRBJ1-2,.,TRBV5-4,.,TGTGCCAGCAGCACCGACAGGTGGCGGAATGGCTACACCTTC,CASSTDRWRNGYTF
TRBJ1-2,.,TRBV4-1,.,TGCGCCAGCAGGCAAATTTCGGGAAACTATGGCTACTCCTTC,CASRQISGNYGYSF
TRBJ2-1,few,TRBV6-2/TRBV6-3,TRBD2,TGTGCCAGCAGTTCGAGGATAGCGGGAGGGCAATACAATGAGCAGTTCTTC,CASSSRIAGGQYNEQFF
TRBJ2-5,.,TRBV5-1,TRBD2,TGCGCCAGCCGCAGTGGGGCCCGGGAGGCCCAGTACTTC,CASRSGAREAQYF
TRBJ2-1,.,TRBV11-3,.,TGTCCCAGCATCTTAGAAGGGCCATTCAATGAGCAGTTCTTC,CPSILEGPFNEQFF
TRBJ1-1,.,TRBV20-1,.,TGCAGTGCTAGTACTCAGTCTGGGGTGACTGAAGCTTTCTTT,CSASTQSGVTEAFF
TRBJ1-1,.,TRBV5-5,.,TGTGCCAGCAGCTCGAGTACAGCGAACACTGAAGCTTTCTTT,CASSSSTANTEAFF
TRBJ2-2,.,TRBV20-1,.,TGCAGTGTTAGTGGTTTTGGTGGCCTTGGCGGGAAGCTGTTTTTT,CSVSGFGGLGGKLFF
TRBJ1-2,many,TRBV20-1,TRBD1,TGCAGTGCTAGACCACAGGGGCTAGGCTATGGCTACACCTTC,CSARPQGLGYGYTF
TRBJ2-5,.,TRBV30,.,TGTGCCTGGACTAAGGGGGAGTTATTTGGGGAGACCCAGTACTTC,CAWTKGELFGETQYF
TRBJ1-1,.,TRBV11-2,.,TGTGCCAGCTGCTTAAAGTGGAACACTGAAGCTTTCTTT,CASCLKWNTEAFF
TRBJ2-2,.,TRBV11-2,TRBD1,TGTGCCAGCAGACGTTCACGGGACAGGACGGACACCGGGGAGCTGTTTTTT,CASRRSRDRTDTGELFF
TRBJ1-3,.,TRBV28,.,TGTGCCAGCAGAACTGAGGCGGGAAACACCATATATTTT,CASRTEAGNTIYF
TRBJ2-7,few,TRBV20-1,.,TGCAGTGCTAGAGATGCAGGGCCCGCGGGAAGGAACGAGCAGTACTTC,CSARDAGPAGRNEQYF
TRBJ2-5,medium-sized,TRBV6-5,.,TGTGCCAGCCGTGGGCTCTCCCAAGAGACCCAGTACTTC,CASRGLSQETQYF
TRBJ2-1,.,TRBV11-1,.,TGTGCCAGCAACTTAGCTTGGGGCAAGGGGCTTAGTCGAATCTCCTACAATGAGCAGTTCTTC,CASNLAWGKGLSRISYNEQFF
TRBJ2-7,many,TRBV5-1,.,TGCGCCAGCAGCTTGAATTTGTACGAGCAGTACTTC,CASSLNLYEQYF
TRBJ1-1,.,TRBV11-2,.,TGTGCCAGCAGCTTAGAGAGAGCGAGCACTGAAGCTTTCTTT,CASSLERASTEAFF
TRBJ2-2,many,TRBV20-1,.,TGCAGTGCTAGAAACCCCCAGGCCGGGGAGCTGTTTTTT,CSARNPQAGELFF
TRBJ2-1,.,TRBV6-1,.,TGTGCCAGCAGACAAAGACTAGTGTCCTGCAATGAGCAGCTCTTC,CASRQRLVSCNEQLF
TRBJ1-3,many,TRBV30,TRBD1,TGTGCCTGGAGTGTTGGGACAGGCACCATATATTTT,CAWSVGTGTIYF
TRBJ1-1,.,TRBV5-1,TRBD1,TGCGCCAGCAGTCAACAGGGGGGAACTGAAGCTTTCTTT,CASSQQGGTEAFF
TRBJ1-4,many,TRBV20-1,.,TGCAGTGCTAGAACGGTTGGGGATGAAAAACTGTTTTTT,CSARTVGDEKLFF
TRBJ1-4,few,TRBV28,.,TGTGCCAGCAGTTTACGGCAAACCGAAAAACTGTTTTTT,CASSLRQTEKLFF
TRBJ2-1,.,TRBV29-1,.,TGCAGTGTTGAACTGAACCGGGTTAAACGGCAGCAGTTCTTC,CSVELNRVKRQQFF
TRBJ2-7,.,TRBV4-1,.,TGCGCCAGCAGCCCATCCCCGCGGTCTAATCACGAGCAGTACTTC,CASSPSPRSNHEQYF
TRBJ2-5,.,TRBV11-2,TRBD1,TGTGCCAACAGCATCGTACAGGGGCGAGTGACCCAGTACTTC,CANSIVQGRVTQYF
TRBJ2-1,.,TRBV5-4,.,TGTGCCAGCAGCTTGGTGACCAACAATGAGCAGTTCTTC,CASSLVTNNEQFF
TRBJ2-5,.,TRBV11-2,.,TGTGCCAGCAGTCCCGCGACGGACCAAGAGACCGACTACTTC,CASSPATDQETDYF
TRBJ2-1,.,TRBV20-1,TRBD2,TGCAGTGCTAGGGGGACCGGGACTAGGGTTAGAGACAATGATCAGTTCTTC,CSARGTGTRVRDNDQFF
TRBJ1-1,.,TRBV6-6,TRBD1,TGTGTCAGCAGTTACGCAGGGGGGAACACTGAAGCTTTCTTT,CVSSYAGGNTEAFF
TRBJ2-5,few,TRBV5-1,TRBD1,TGCGCCAGCCGGACAGGGGAAGAGACCCAGTACTTC,CASRTGEETQYF
TRBJ1-1,many,TRBV20-1,.,TGCAGTGCTAGAGATGCAGGAGGCATGAACACTGAAGCTTTCTTT,CSARDAGGMNTEAFF
TRBJ2-3,once,TRBV12-3/TRBV12-4,.,TGTGCCAGCAGTTTAGTTAGCGGAATCACAGATAGGCAGTATTTT,CASSLVSGITDRQYF
TRBJ1-5,.,TRBV12-3/TRBV12-4,.,TGTGCCGGCAGTTTATCAGCTCTTACCAATCAGACCCAGCATTTT,CAGSLSALTNQTQHF
TRBJ2-7,.,TRBV6-2/TRBV6-3,.,TGTGCCAGCGGTGCAGGGGACCACGAGCAGTACTTC,CASGAGDHEQYF
TRBJ1-4,.,TRBV7-9,TRBD1,TGTGCCAGCAGCCTCCGACAGGGAACTAATGAAAAACTGTTTTTC,CASSLRQGTNEKLFF
TRBJ2-4,.,TRBV11-1,TRBD2,TGTGCCAGCAGCCAGACTAGCGGGAGGGCCAAAAACATTCAGTACTTC,CASSQTSGRAKNIQYF
TRBJ2-7,.,TRBV28,.,TGTGCCAGCAGTGCATACGAGCAGTACTTC,CASSAYEQYF
TRBJ2-7,.,TRBV20-1,.,TGCAGTGCTAGATCAGGGGCGAACTACAAGCAGTACTTC,CSARSGANYKQYF